Listed below are T cell receptor beta chains from one sample, sequenced in a study of human T cells and chemical hapten exposure. TCRdb reprocessed the RACE reads via MiXCR and lists one record per CDR3 protein. Of approximately 320,000 distinct CDR3 sequences in the sample, around 5.5% are singletons; the top ten hold over 7%. Material: whole blood, obtained in connection with sensitization to the hapten diphenylcyclopropenone (DPC). These receptors all come from a woman aged 18-29 years with alopecia areata. Some clones in this sample may be carry-over from other donors' samples. CDR3s include the opening cysteine and the closing phenylalanine or tryptophan. The D gene is left open where the match is weak. A clone size is listed for some rows: how often the clone was seen (once, few, many), or a class if it is expanded.

J gene | D gene | clone size | V gene | CDR3 protein | CDR3 DNA
TRBJ2-5 | TRBD2 | few | TRBV20-1 | CSANTRGGAPQETQYF | TGCAGTGCCAATACTCGCGGGGGGGCCCCCCAAGAGACCCAGTACTTC
TRBJ1-5 | - | - | TRBV20-1 | CSARGGAGGNQPQHF | TGCAGTGCTAGGGGGGGGGCCGGAGGCAATCAGCCCCAGCATTTT
TRBJ2-3 | TRBD2 | once | TRBV5-4 | CASSKLTSGGTDTQYF | TGTGCCAGCAGCAAATTGACTAGCGGAGGCACAGATACGCAGTATTTT
TRBJ1-4 | TRBD1 | - | TRBV6-5 | CASSSGTVYEKLFF | TGTGCCAGCAGTTCCGGGACAGTATATGAAAAACTGTTTTTT
TRBJ2-3 | TRBD2 | few | TRBV20-1 | CSVLPGLAGGEDTQYF | TGCAGTGTTCTCCCGGGACTAGCGGGGGGGGAGGATACGCAGTATTTT
TRBJ1-5 | TRBD1 | many | TRBV10-3 | CATREGQAGNQPQHF | TGTGCCACCCGGGAAGGACAGGCGGGCAATCAGCCCCAGCATTTT
TRBJ2-6 | TRBD1 | few | TRBV14 | CASSQDIGETGNSGANVLTF | TGTGCCAGCAGCCAAGATATTGGTGAGACAGGGAACTCTGGGGCCAACGTCCTGACTTTC
TRBJ1-5 | - | many | TRBV5-6 | CASSLGVSGNQPQHF | TGTGCCAGCAGCTTGGGGGTTTCGGGCAATCAGCCCCAGCATTTT
TRBJ2-7 | - | - | TRBV5-4 | CASSLDRLRYEQYF | TGTGCCAGCAGCTTGGATCGGCTCCGTTACGAGCAGTACTTC
TRBJ1-2 | - | - | TRBV28 | CASSLGPMGADGYTF | TGTGCCAGCAGTTTAGGTCCAATGGGGGCGGATGGCTACACCTTC
TRBJ2-3 | - | many | TRBV6-2/TRBV6-3 | CASSRRVGGDTQYF | TGTGCCAGCAGCCGAAGGGTTGGAGGGGATACGCAGTATTTT
TRBJ2-7 | - | - | TRBV28 | CASSFEAAEQYF | TGTGCCAGCAGTTTTGAAGCTGCCGAGCAGTACTTC
TRBJ2-5 | TRBD1 | - | TRBV6-1 | CASEVGQAQETQYF | TGTGCCAGCGAGGTCGGACAGGCCCAAGAGACCCAGTACTTC
TRBJ2-3 | TRBD1 | few | TRBV20-1 | CSARSGQGATDTQYF | TGCAGTGCTAGATCGGGACAGGGGGCCACAGATACGCAGTATTTT
TRBJ1-3 | - | many | TRBV20-1 | CSAQFGGSGNTIYF | TGCAGTGCTCAATTTGGCGGTTCTGGAAACACCATATATTTT
TRBJ1-4 | - | many | TRBV12-3/TRBV12-4 | CASSQTSFSSEKLFF | TGTGCCAGCAGTCAAACCTCTTTCAGTAGTGAAAAACTGTTTTTT
TRBJ2-3 | - | few | TRBV10-3 | CAISELREGFTDTQYF | TGTGCCATCAGTGAGCTTCGAGAGGGATTCACAGATACGCAGTATTTT
TRBJ1-1 | - | - | TRBV20-1 | CSATERFRGRTTEAFF | TGCAGTGCTACCGAGCGTTTCAGGGGAAGGACAACTGAAGCTTTCTTT
TRBJ2-2 | - | - | TRBV27 | CASSYLYEFNTGELFF | TGTGCCAGCAGTTACCTATACGAGTTTAACACCGGGGAGCTGTTTTTT
TRBJ2-7 | - | - | TRBV6-2/TRBV6-3 | CASSYSQIYYEQYF | TGTGCCAGCAGTTACTCGCAGATTTACTACGAGCAGTACTTC
TRBJ1-6 | - | - | TRBV5-5 | CASTISLGLNSPLHF | TGTGCCAGCACCATAAGTTTGGGATTAAATTCACCCCTCCACTTT
TRBJ1-2 | - | - | TRBV18 | CASSPLVGPQLYGYTF | TGTGCCAGCTCACCACTCGTGGGACCTCAACTCTATGGCTACACCTTC
TRBJ1-1 | - | few | TRBV7-9 | CASSSESRSAFF | TGTGCCAGCAGCTCTGAGTCCCGGTCTGCTTTCTTT
TRBJ1-4 | - | few | TRBV18 | CASSKLGTKEKLFF | TGTGCCAGCTCAAAGCTCGGGACGAAGGAAAAACTGTTTTTT
TRBJ1-6 | - | many | TRBV29-1 | CSVTQGLDSPLHF | TGCAGCGTCACTCAGGGACTCGATTCACCCCTCCACTTT
TRBJ2-1 | TRBD2 | many | TRBV4-3 | CASSQERTSGGLYNEQFF | TGCGCCAGCAGCCAAGAAAGGACTAGCGGGGGTCTATACAATGAGCAGTTCTTC
TRBJ1-5 | TRBD1 | few | TRBV7-2 | CASSSDRGREQPQHF | TGTGCCAGCAGCTCCGACAGGGGGCGCGAACAGCCCCAGCATTTT
TRBJ1-1 | - | few | TRBV9 | CASSVDAGNTEAFF | TGTGCCAGCAGCGTAGATGCAGGAAACACTGAAGCTTTCTTT
TRBJ2-1 | - | many | TRBV7-2 | CASSLDYGLEQFF | TGTGCCAGCAGCTTGGACTACGGGCTTGAGCAGTTCTTC
TRBJ2-7 | TRBD2 | - | TRBV7-2 | CASSPNARGGSYEQYF | TGTGCCAGCAGCCCAAATGCCCGCGGGGGGTCCTACGAGCAGTACTTC
TRBJ2-5 | TRBD1 | - | TRBV5-4 | CASSLEGTAETQYF | TGTGCCAGCAGCTTGGAGGGGACAGCAGAGACCCAGTACTTC
TRBJ1-4 | TRBD1 | many | TRBV3-1 | CASSPSDRKNEKLFF | TGTGCCAGCAGCCCTTCGGACAGGAAGAATGAAAAACTGTTTTTT
TRBJ2-5 | - | - | TRBV5-1 | CASSRNARQETQYF | TGCGCCAGCAGCCGTAACGCGCGCCAAGAGACCCAGTACTTC
TRBJ1-1 | TRBD1 | few | TRBV7-9 | CASSQDRGLEAFF | TGTGCCAGCAGCCAAGACAGGGGGCTTGAAGCTTTCTTT
TRBJ2-3 | - | many | TRBV3-1 | CASSPRQGPDTQYF | TGTGCCAGCAGCCCCCGGCAGGGCCCAGATACGCAGTATTTT
TRBJ2-5 | TRBD2 | many | TRBV4-3 | CASSQDRLWGGETQYF | TGCGCCAGCAGCCAAGATAGATTGTGGGGGGGTGAGACCCAGTACTTC
TRBJ2-7 | TRBD1 | many | TRBV6-6 | CASSSPTVTGGYEQYF | TGTGCCAGCAGTTCGCCCACCGTGACAGGGGGCTACGAGCAGTACTTC
TRBJ2-5 | - | many | TRBV5-1 | CASSLVSLGQEKETQYF | TGCGCCAGCAGCTTGGTTTCGCTAGGGCAGGAAAAAGAGACCCAGTACTTC
TRBJ1-5 | - | many | TRBV5-1 | CASSFGANQPQHF | TGCGCCAGCAGCTTCGGGGCAAATCAGCCCCAGCATTTT
TRBJ2-3 | TRBD2 | many | TRBV7-9 | CASSPRSGATDTQYF | TGTGCCAGCAGCCCACGAAGCGGGGCCACAGATACGCAGTATTTT
TRBJ2-5 | - | many | TRBV6-2/TRBV6-3 | CASSYPPETQYF | TGTGCCAGCAGTTATCCCCCGGAGACCCAGTACTTC
TRBJ1-1 | TRBD1 | few | TRBV6-2/TRBV6-3 | CASRDRGGSTEAFF | TGTGCCAGCCGGGACAGGGGAGGGTCCACTGAAGCTTTCTTT
TRBJ2-7 | - | - | TRBV6-1 | CASKSVYEQYF | TGTGCCAGCAAATCCGTCTACGAGCAGTACTTC
TRBJ1-1 | TRBD1 | many | TRBV12-3/TRBV12-4 | CASRRQGEAFF | TGTGCCAGCAGGCGACAGGGAGAAGCTTTCTTT
TRBJ2-3 | - | - | TRBV6-6 | CASSYFDSSTDTQYF | TGTGCCAGCAGTTACTTTGACTCGAGCACAGATACGCAGTATTTT
TRBJ1-2 | - | few | TRBV6-5 | CASRDVLYGYTF | TGTGCCAGCAGGGACGTCCTCTATGGCTACACCTTC
TRBJ2-1 | TRBD1 | - | TRBV5-1 | CASSSTTGTGGNEQFF | TGCGCCAGCAGCTCAACGACCGGGACAGGGGGGAATGAGCAGTTCTTC
TRBJ2-1 | - | many | TRBV11-2 | CASSLTSANEQFF | TGTGCCAGCAGCTTAACGTCGGCCAATGAGCAGTTCTTC
TRBJ1-2 | - | - | TRBV10-3 | CAAGDLRINYGYTF | TGTGCCGCGGGGGATCTTAGAATTAATTATGGCTACACCTTC
TRBJ1-1 | - | many | TRBV5-1 | CASSLANRRGTEAFF | TGCGCCAGCAGCTTGGCGAACAGGAGGGGAACTGAAGCTTTCTTT
TRBJ1-5 | - | few | TRBV4-3 | CASSQDLGVGVFQPQHF | TGCGCCAGCAGCCAAGATCTAGGTGTTGGAGTATTTCAGCCCCAGCATTTT
TRBJ2-2 | - | few | TRBV7-9 | CASSLKGGLVRPNTGELFF | TGTGCCAGCAGCTTAAAGGGCGGGCTGGTGCGGCCGAACACCGGGGAGCTGTTTTTT
TRBJ1-2 | TRBD1 | few | TRBV2 | CASSGTGDGYTF | TGTGCCAGCAGCGGGACAGGGGATGGCTACACCTTC
TRBJ2-2 | TRBD1 | many | TRBV7-9 | CASSPPGTGNTGELFF | TGTGCCAGCAGCCCACCCGGGACAGGAAACACCGGGGAGCTGTTTTTT
TRBJ2-7 | TRBD1 | many | TRBV18 | CASSVSRGSYEQYF | TGTGCCAGCTCAGTTTCCAGGGGGTCGTACGAGCAGTACTTC